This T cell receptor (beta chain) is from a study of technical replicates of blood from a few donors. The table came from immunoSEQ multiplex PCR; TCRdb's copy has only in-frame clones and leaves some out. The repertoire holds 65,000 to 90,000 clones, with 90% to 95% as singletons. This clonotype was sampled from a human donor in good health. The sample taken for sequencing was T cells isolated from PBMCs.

The CDR3 nucleotides are TGTGCCAGCAGCCGCCTGCAAACTAGCGGGGGGGCCGAGTACGAGCAGTACTTC. As protein: CASSRLQTSGGAEYEQYF. The chain carries TRBV14 and TRBJ2-7; 13 nucleotides agree with TRBD2. CDR1 and CDR2 from the germline V gene are SGHDN and FVKESK. Germline trimming cut 4 bases from V and 4 bases from J; bases unmatched to any gene: 13. The CDR3 runs to 18 residues.